This T cell receptor (beta chain) was obtained from a study of blood T cell repertoires in COVID-19. Study overall: Acute-phase and convalescent COVID-19 samples originated in the United States, Italy and Spain. From T cells, B-cell-depleted T cells, or PBMCs came the material, which was cDNA or gDNA.

Germline V gene sequence: CDR1 SGHDN, CDR2 FVKESK. V lost 3 bases and J 2 bases, leaving 17 bases between the germline ends. The CDR3 runs 16 residues. In the original workflow: Nucleated cell counts were estimated from reference gene primer amplification. Clones were sequenced by immunoSEQ multiplex PCR, and TCRdb holds only the in-frame ones, with some missing. V and J calls and clone size are as listed in that table; D and trimming were resolved from the DNA. The repertoire includes around 160,000 clones, about 81% of them detected once, and approximately 11% sits in the top ten. The chain is built from TRBV14 and TRBJ2-7; weak D call: TRBD2 (7 bases). Sequenced material: peripheral blood. This TCR was recovered from a human donor in a cohort sampled during active COVID-19. DNA of the CDR3: TGTGCCAGCAGCCACCGAGCACGGCGGGGGCCCTACGAGCAGTACTTC. Its protein product is CASSHRARRGPYEQYF.